These 2 T cell receptor beta chains were all obtained from the same sample, sequenced in a study of shared clonotypes between healthy human individuals. Sequenced by immunoSEQ multiplex PCR; TCRdb stores in-frame clones only, minus some. The table has about 520,000 clones, around 95% seen once. The sequenced sample was naive CD4+ T cells sorted from blood. The subset here: CD45RA+ positively selected. The receptor source for this set is a woman in her 30s in good health.

The gene calls are TRBV5-1 and TRBJ2-3, with TRBD1 matching over 10 bases. With V trimmed by 4 bases and J by 4 bases, 6 bases remained unmatched. This CDR3 is built from 15 residues. Germline V CDR1 and CDR2: SGHRS, YFSETQ. The CDR3 loop reads CASSPRDRGSDTQYF. The CDR3 DNA sequence: TGCGCCAGCAGCCCGCGGGACAGGGGTTCAGATACGCAGTATTTT.

Only one count was recorded for this clone. The chain joins TRBV12-5 to TRBJ1-1; D might be TRBD1 (6 bases). The V and J ends lost 1 base and 5 bases respectively, with 26 bases between them. Germline-derived CDR1 and CDR2 are LGHNT and FRNRAP. This CDR3 has 19 amino acids. The CDR3 DNA reads as TGTGCTAGTGGTTTGGGACTAACCCAACAGGGACTGGGAAAAACTGAAGCTTTCTTT. Translation gives CASGLGLTQQGLGKTEAFF.